This T cell receptor beta chain is drawn from a study of T cell clonality in common variable immunodeficiency. Study-wide findings and caveats: In common variable immunodeficiency, TCR beta chains reportedly carried fewer deletions and N-nucleotide insertions.

Equal genomic DNA amounts from CVID and control samples were sequenced. Assay: immunoSEQ multiplex PCR; the TCRdb copy retains only in-frame clones and omits some. Recorded here are about 28,000 clones, none singletons. CVID subjects were around 14 female and more than 25 male, aged about 8 to 65. All CVID subjects were on immunoglobulin replacement for at least one year. Donors gave 5 to 8 ml heparinized peripheral whole blood. This CDR3 region has 13 residues. V shed 10 bases and J shed 6 bases, with 18 bases lying between them. The germline V gene encodes CDR1 ENHRY and CDR2 SYGVKD. This clone was observed at least ten times. The antigen remains undetermined. The read ends 3 residues before the CDR3 terminus; that terminus is restored from the germline J gene.

The material sequenced was peripheral blood mononuclear cells. The receptor's source is a human donor with common variable immunodeficiency. This chain joins TRBV10-3 and TRBJ1-2; maybe TRBD1 (5 bases). The DNA read from the CDR3 is TGTGCCAGGTCCGCGGGGCCCGGGGATGGC. Translated, it gives CARSAGPGDG. The full-length CDR3 reads as CARSAGPGDGYTF.